What follows are 23 T cell receptor beta chains derived from one specimen sequenced in a study of blood T cell repertoires in COVID-19. Using immunoSEQ multiplex PCR, the repertoire was profiled, and TCRdb retains in-frame clones only, with some absent. There are 200,000 to 250,000 clones in the sample; about 86% occur only once, and 14% to 15% lies in the top ten. Sequenced input: PBMCs or T cells enriched from blood (not recorded which). The receptors were gathered from a woman aged 50 to 60 with acute COVID-19.

The rearrangement uses TRBV3-1 (or the pseudogene TRBV3-2) and TRBJ1-5, with TRBD1 matching 8 bases. CDR3 size: 17 residues. The germline CDR1 and CDR2 sequences are LGHDT and YNNKEL (reference sequence). V lost 0 bases and J lost 2; bases outside the gene matches: 6. CDR3 protein: CASSQEQGALGNQPQHF. CDR3 sequence (DNA): TGTGCCAGCAGCCAAGAGCAGGGGGCGCTTGGCAATCAGCCCCAGCATTTT.

This clone was detected only once. V and J are TRBV9 and TRBJ2-1, with 7 nucleotides matching TRBD2. V lost 3 bases, J lost 0 bases, and 3 bases stayed unmatched. Germline CDR1 and CDR2: SGDLS and YYNGEE. This CDR3 contains 15 residues. For the CDR3, the DNA is TGTGCCAGCAGCGGGCGGGAGAGCTCCTACAATGAGCAGTTCTTC. It codes for CASSGRESSYNEQFF.

This chain joins TRBV6-2 or TRBV6-3 and TRBJ1-1; 7 bases are a match to TRBD1. After removal of 4 bases from V and 5 bases from J, the junction contained 7 bases not matched to a gene. Germline CDR1 is MNHEY and CDR2 is SVGEGT. The CDR3 has 14 residues. The CDR3 spells CASSSPGGFTEAFF. CDR3 DNA: TGTGCCAGCAGTTCCCCAGGGGGTTTTACTGAAGCTTTCTTT.

The V gene is TRBV6-1, the J gene TRBJ1-6; D uncertain. V was pared by 3 bases and J by 7 bases, with 10 bases between. The CDR3 extends over 14 amino acids. CDR1 and CDR2 from the germline V gene are MNHNS and SASEGT. Here the CDR3 reads CASSDWAKNSPLHF. In nucleotides, the CDR3 is TGTGCCAGCAGTGATTGGGCCAAAAATTCACCCCTCCACTTT.

The chain recombines TRBV28 with TRBJ2-6, with 7 bases aligning to TRBD1. Per the germline V gene, CDR1 is MDHEN and CDR2 is SYDVKM. The CDR3 runs 17 residues. V gave up 4 bases and J gave up 4 bases; unmatched junction bases: 10. CDR3 in amino acids: CASSSGTATLGANVLTF. CDR3 coding DNA: TGTGCCAGCAGTTCGGGGACAGCTACACTAGGGGCCAACGTCCTGACTTTC.

The chain's CDR3 is CASRRLGTSGYNEQFF. CDR3 nucleotide sequence: TGTGCCAGCAGACGATTAGGGACTAGCGGGTACAATGAGCAGTTCTTC. This rearrangement joins TRBV27 to TRBJ2-1; 12 nucleotides match TRBD2. Unmatched junction bases numbered 7, after V lost 6 bases and J lost 4 bases. Germline V lookup: CDR1 MNHEY, CDR2 SMNVEV (reference sequence). This CDR3 has 16 amino acids.

V usage is TRBV4-2 and J usage is TRBJ1-1; weak D call: TRBD1 (6 bases). The CDR3 is 14 amino acids. Germline V lookup: CDR1 LGHNA, CDR2 YNFKEQ. V was shortened by 4 bases and J by 9 bases, with 18 bases between the two germline ends. In nucleotides, the CDR3 is TGTGCCAGCAGCCGAGACAGGTCCGTGGGTCAAGCTTTCTTT. This translates into CASSRDRSVGQAFF.

The chain's CDR3 is CASSFGQPNEKLFF. CDR3 DNA: TGTGCCAGCAGCTTCGGACAGCCGAATGAAAAACTGTTTTTT. V is TRBV7-2 and J is TRBJ1-4; a possible D gene is TRBD1 (6 bases). The CDR3 is 14 amino acids. The V end lost 3 bases, the J end lost 5 bases, and 10 bases lay between the germline ends. CDR1 and CDR2 (germline): SGHTA, FQGNSA.

The chain carries TRBV10-3 and TRBJ2-7; 12 nucleotides agree with TRBD2. Germline CDR1 ENHRY, CDR2 SYGVKD. The CDR3 has 12 amino acids. With V trimmed by 11 bases and J by 7 bases, 6 bases remained unmatched. CDR3 amino acids: CASSGRAWEQYF. In DNA, the CDR3 is TGTGCCTCTAGCGGGAGGGCCTGGGAGCAGTACTTC.

A few counts support this clone. In DNA, the CDR3 is TGTGCCACCAGTGATTTGCTAGCGCCTCGGGGACCCCAGCATTTT. This translates into CATSDLLAPRGPQHF. The V call is TRBV24-1, the J call TRBJ1-5; D ambiguous. This CDR3 contains 15 residues. Germline CDR1 KGHDR, CDR2 SFDVKD. Trimming removed 0 bases from V and 10 bases from J, with 15 bases in between.

This clone appeared a single time. The V gene is TRBV18, the J gene TRBJ2-3; TRBD2 matches 16 bases. V lost 1 base to trimming and J lost 8 bases; unmatched junction nucleotides: 9. CDR3 size: 18 residues. From germline, CDR1 is KGHSH and CDR2 LQKENI. The CDR3 nucleotides read TGTGCCAGCTCACCACAGGGACTAGCGGGAGGGCCGTATGGTACGCAGTATTTT. Translated: CASSPQGLAGGPYGTQYF.

The J gene is TRBJ2-7, the V gene TRBV19, with a possible D match to TRBD2 (5 bases). The CDR3 spans 15 residues. V lost 1 base, J lost 0 bases, and 10 bases lay in between. Germline CDR1 and CDR2: LNHDA and SQIVND (reference sequence). CDR3 region: CASSIGEGLSYEQYF. The CDR3 coding sequence is TGTGCCAGTAGTATAGGCGAGGGCCTCTCCTACGAGCAGTACTTC.

V is TRBV19 and J is TRBJ1-2, with 8 nucleotides matching TRBD1. The CDR3 runs 15 residues. Trimming at V came to 2 bases and at J to 3 bases, leaving 5 bases not matched to a gene. Germline lookup yields CDR1 LNHDA and CDR2 SQIVND (reference sequence). CDR3 nucleotides: TGTGCCAGTAGTATAAACGCAGGGGGCCACTATGGCTACACCTTC. It translates to CASSINAGGHYGYTF.

This chain connects TRBV6-6 to TRBJ2-1; 10 nucleotides line up with TRBD1. The CDR3 loop spans 15 amino acids. The ends lost 0 bases at V and 8 bases at J; junction bases unmatched: 4. Per germline, CDR1 MNHNY and CDR2 SVGAGI (reference sequence). This CDR3 is CASSYSGTGADEQFF. DNA for the CDR3: TGTGCCAGCAGTTACTCGGGGACAGGGGCCGATGAGCAGTTCTTC.

V usage is TRBV7-8 and J usage is TRBJ1-2; D may be TRBD1 (5 bases). The germline V gene has CDR1 SGHVS and CDR2 FQNEAQ. V shed 3 bases and J shed 0 bases, with 8 bases lying between them. CDR3 length: 14 amino acids. CDR3: CASSFRVTNYGYTF. The CDR3 DNA follows: TGTGCCAGCAGCTTCAGGGTAACTAACTATGGCTACACCTTC.

This chain connects TRBV5-6 to TRBJ2-5; 11 nucleotides line up with TRBD2. CDR3 size: 14 residues. J was trimmed by 6 bases and V by 5 bases; bases with no gene match: 6. The V gene's germline CDR1 is SGHDT and CDR2 YYEEEE. In DNA form, the CDR3 reads TGTGCCAGCAGTCCTAGCGGGAGGTTGCAGACCCAGTACTTC. Translation gives CASSPSGRLQTQYF.

This rearrangement joins TRBV2 to TRBJ1-3; D call uncertain. Germline CDR1 reads SNHLY; CDR2 reads FYNNEI. This CDR3 is built from 14 residues. V dropped 3 bases and J dropped 0 bases, with 6 bases sitting between them. CDR3 amino acids: CASSDEASGNTIYF. The CDR3 region has the DNA TGTGCCAGCAGTGATGAGGCCTCTGGAAACACCATATATTTT.

This clone was seen a few times. The chain joins TRBV9 to TRBJ2-7; 10 positions agree with TRBD1. CDR3 length equals 13 residues. V was clipped by 3 bases and J by 3 bases; unmatched bases: 0. CDR1 and CDR2 from the germline V gene are SGDLS and YYNGEE. The CDR3: CASSGTGGYEQYF. The CDR3 DNA follows: TGTGCCAGCAGCGGGACAGGGGGCTACGAGCAGTACTTC.

This sequence joins TRBV5-4 and TRBJ2-3, with TRBD2 matching over 12 bases. The V gene's germline CDR1 is SGHNT and CDR2 YYREEE (reference sequence). The CDR3 is 15 residues long. V was pared by 4 bases and J by 4 bases, with 4 bases of the junction left unmatched. The CDR3, as DNA: TGTGCCAGCAGCCCCCGACTAGCGGGGGCAGATACGCAGTATTTT. This translates into CASSPRLAGADTQYF.

The V call is TRBV2, the J call TRBJ1-5; D is ambiguous. V was shortened by 2 bases and J by 2 bases, with 13 bases between the two germline ends. Germline CDR1 and CDR2: SNHLY and FYNNEI. The CDR3 extends over 16 amino acids. The CDR3 nucleotides read TGTGCCAGCAGTGAACCGACTCCGGAGGGCAATCAGCCCCAGCATTTT. As protein: CASSEPTPEGNQPQHF.

V usage is TRBV19 and J usage is TRBJ1-5; D gene ambiguous. The CDR3 totals 17 residues. CDR1 LNHDA and CDR2 SQIVND come from the germline V gene (reference sequence). Trimming cost V 6 bases and J 5 bases, with 23 bases left between them. The CDR3 nucleotides are TGTGCCAGTAGAAATCGGAGAGGGCGGGTAGAAGATCAGCCCCAGCATTTT. Amino acids: CASRNRRGRVEDQPQHF.

This chain connects TRBV19 to TRBJ2-7; 11 positions agree with TRBD2. V lost 4 bases, J lost 1 base, and 6 bases stayed unmatched. Germline lookup yields CDR1 LNHDA and CDR2 SQIVND (reference sequence). The CDR3 has 16 residues. The CDR3: CASSSSGTSGSYEQYF. As DNA, the CDR3 is TGTGCCAGTAGTAGTTCCGGGACTAGCGGTTCCTACGAGCAGTACTTC.

This chain connects TRBV5-1 to TRBJ2-1, with 9 positions matching TRBD2. With V trimmed by 1 base and J by 3 bases, 2 bases remained unmatched. Germline CDR1 SGHRS, CDR2 YFSETQ. CDR3 size: 15 residues. The CDR3 reads CASSLYSGGYNEQFF. CDR3 in DNA: TGCGCCAGCAGCTTGTATAGCGGGGGCTACAATGAGCAGTTCTTC. Full variable domain (outside the CDR3, taken from reference TRBV5-1 and TRBJ2-1): KAGVTQTPRYLIKTRGQQVTLSCSPISGHRSVSWYQQTPGQGLQFLFEYFSETQRNKGNFPGRFSGRQFSNSRSEMNVSTLELGDSALYLCASSLYSGGYNEQFFGPGTRLTVL.